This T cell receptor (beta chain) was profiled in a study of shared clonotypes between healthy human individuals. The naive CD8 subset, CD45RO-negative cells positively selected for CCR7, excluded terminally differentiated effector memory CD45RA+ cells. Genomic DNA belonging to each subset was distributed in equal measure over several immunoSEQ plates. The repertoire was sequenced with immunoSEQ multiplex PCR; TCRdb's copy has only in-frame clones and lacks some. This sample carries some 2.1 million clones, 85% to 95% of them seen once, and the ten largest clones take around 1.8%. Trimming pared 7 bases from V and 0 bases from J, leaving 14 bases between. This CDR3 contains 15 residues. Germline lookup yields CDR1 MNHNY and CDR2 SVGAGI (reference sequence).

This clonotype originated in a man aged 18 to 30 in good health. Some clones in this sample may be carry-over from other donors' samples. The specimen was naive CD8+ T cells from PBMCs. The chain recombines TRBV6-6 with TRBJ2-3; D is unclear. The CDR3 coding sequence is TGTGCCAGCACCCCAACTTTCTCTAGCACAGATACGCAGTATTTT. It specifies CASTPTFSSTDTQYF.